These 21 T cell receptor beta chains came from one sample sequenced in a study of blood T cell repertoires in COVID-19. Clones were sequenced by immunoSEQ multiplex PCR, and TCRdb holds only the in-frame ones, with some missing. This sample has roughly 280,000 clones, with roughly 90% found just once. What was sequenced was PBMCs or T cells enriched from blood (not recorded which). Source of these receptors: a woman between 55 and 75 years old who had recovered from COVID-19.

The chain uses TRBV11-2 and TRBJ1-6; TRBD1 matches 10 bases. The V gene's germline CDR1 is SGHAT and CDR2 FQNNGV. With 10 bases clipped from V and 9 bases from J, the junction kept 9 bases outside the gene matches. The CDR3 covers 14 residues. The CDR3 region has the DNA TGTGCCACCGGGACAGGGGTCGATGGTTCACCCCTCCACTTT. Translated: CATGTGVDGSPLHF.

The V gene is TRBV5-1, the J gene TRBJ1-2; D perhaps matches TRBD1 (6 bases). This CDR3 contains 13 residues. The germline V gene has CDR1 SGHRS and CDR2 YFSETQ. Trimming removed 3 bases from V and 7 bases from J, with 13 bases in between. CDR3 in DNA: TGCGCCAGCAGCTCGGACAGTTACGGTGGCTACACCTTC. It codes for CASSSDSYGGYTF. Full variable domain (missing parts from reference TRBV5-1 and TRBJ1-2): KAGVTQTPRYLIKTRGQQVTLSCSPISGHRSVSWYQQTPGQGLQFLFEYFSETQRNKGNFPGRFSGRQFSNSRSEMNVSTLELGDSALYLCASSSDSYGGYTFGSGTRLTVV.

This clone was detected only a few times. The chain carries TRBV30 and TRBJ2-2; D is perhaps TRBD2 (5 bases). In germline, CDR1 is GTSNPN, CDR2 SVGIG (reference sequence). The V end was cut by 1 base, the J end by 7 bases, with 7 bases between. The CDR3 is made up of 12 amino acids. The CDR3 DNA is TGTGCCTGGAGTGCCACTAGCGGGGAGCTGTTTTTT. Amino acid sequence: CAWSATSGELFF.

The V and J genes are TRBV7-8 and TRBJ1-6; tentatively, D is TRBD1 (6 bases). The CDR3 spans 16 residues. V was trimmed by 1 base and J by 7 bases, leaving 14 bases between them. Germline CDR1 is SGHVS and CDR2 is FQNEAQ. CDR3 coding DNA: TGTGCCAGCAGCTTAGAAGGCAGGGGCAACAATTCACCCCTCCACTTT. It specifies CASSLEGRGNNSPLHF. Filled out from reference TRBV7-8 and TRBJ1-6, the complete variable domain reads GAGVSQSPRYKVAKRGQDVALRCDPISGHVSLFWYQQALGQGPEFLTYFQNEAQLDKSGLPSDRFFAERPEGSVSTLKIQRTQQEDSAVYLCASSLEGRGNNSPLHFGNGTRLTVT.

The table lists this clone with a count of one. CDR3: CASGGGGPYYEQYF. DNA for the CDR3: TGTGCCAGCGGGGGGGGAGGACCCTACTACGAGCAGTACTTC. The rearrangement links TRBV28 to TRBJ2-7; 7 bases map to TRBD2. Germline trimming cut 8 bases from V and 3 bases from J; bases unmatched to any gene: 10. The CDR3 is 14 amino acids. Germline V gene data show CDR1 as MDHEN and CDR2 as SYDVKM.

The chain couples TRBV11-3 to TRBJ1-1; D ambiguous. From germline, CDR1 is SGHNT and CDR2 YENEEA. The V end lost 2 bases, the J end lost 7 bases, and 23 bases lay between the germline ends. This CDR3 is 17 amino acids long. CDR3 protein: CASSLISYIIKRGEAFF. The DNA for the CDR3 is TGTGCCAGCAGCTTAATTAGCTATATAATCAAAAGAGGTGAAGCTTTCTTT.

This clone has a handful of counts. This chain connects TRBV4-1 to TRBJ2-5; 9 positions agree with TRBD2. Germline V gene sequence: CDR1 MGHRA, CDR2 YSYEKL. Trimming at V came to 2 bases and at J to 5 bases, leaving 9 bases not matched to a gene. This CDR3 contains 16 residues. The CDR3 sequence: CASSQSLLAGRETQYF. The CDR3 region has the DNA TGCGCCAGCAGCCAATCACTTCTAGCGGGGAGGGAGACCCAGTACTTC.

A single count supports this clone. This chain links TRBV6-2 or TRBV6-3 with TRBJ1-1, with D perhaps matching TRBD1 (6 bases). CDR1 and CDR2 (germline): MNHEY, SVGEGT. Trimming cost V 5 bases and J 8 bases, with 12 bases left between them. The CDR3 contains 12 residues. The CDR3 region has the DNA TGTGCCAGCAGTGATGGGACATTCGAAGCTTTCTTT. As protein: CASSDGTFEAFF.

The gene calls are TRBV19 and TRBJ1-2; 8 nucleotides align to TRBD1. The CDR3 covers 15 residues. In germline, CDR1 is LNHDA, CDR2 SQIVND (reference sequence). V shed 6 bases and J 3 bases; nucleotides not matched to a gene: 9. The CDR3 is CASRPQGAGDYGYTF. The CDR3 nucleotides are TGTGCCAGTAGACCTCAGGGGGCAGGGGACTATGGCTACACCTTC.

The V gene is TRBV27, the J gene TRBJ2-3; the D is unclear. Germline V gene sequence: CDR1 MNHEY, CDR2 SMNVEV (reference sequence). The CDR3 runs to 13 residues. The V and J ends lost 6 bases and 1 base respectively, with 8 bases between them. CDR3 region: CASSHARTDTQYF. The CDR3, as DNA: TGTGCCAGCAGCCACGCGCGCACAGATACGCAGTATTTT.

This clone was seen more than once but under ten times. The rearrangement joins TRBV5-1 to TRBJ2-7; weak D call: TRBD2 (6 bases). CDR1 and CDR2 (germline): SGHRS, YFSETQ. Trimming removed 2 bases from V and 3 bases from J, with 12 bases in between. CDR3 length equals 14 residues. This CDR3 reads CASSFDTGLYEQYF. Written as DNA, the CDR3 is TGCGCCAGCAGCTTTGACACGGGACTCTACGAGCAGTACTTC. The full variable domain, completed using reference TRBV5-1 and TRBJ2-7, is KAGVTQTPRYLIKTRGQQVTLSCSPISGHRSVSWYQQTPGQGLQFLFEYFSETQRNKGNFPGRFSGRQFSNSRSEMNVSTLELGDSALYLCASSFDTGLYEQYFGPGTRLTVT.

This sequence joins TRBV2 and TRBJ1-2, with D unresolved. Germline loops: CDR1 SNHLY, CDR2 FYNNEI. V was pared by 6 bases and J by 4 bases, with 12 bases between. The CDR3 is 13 residues long. The CDR3: CASSKDGLYGYTF. CDR3 nucleotides: TGTGCCAGCAGCAAGGACGGACTCTATGGCTACACCTTC.

The J gene is TRBJ2-5, the V gene TRBV30, with D perhaps TRBD1 (5 bases). CDR1 and CDR2 from the germline V gene are GTSNPN and SVGIG (reference sequence). V shed 5 bases and J shed 2 bases, with 12 bases lying between them. This CDR3 spans 13 amino acids. CDR3 residues: CAWATGIQETQYF. In nucleotides, the CDR3 is TGTGCCTGGGCTACAGGTATACAAGAGACCCAGTACTTC.

This chain connects TRBV7-9 to TRBJ1-1; 10 bases fit TRBD1. Germline loops: CDR1 SEHNR, CDR2 FQNEAQ (reference sequence). V was pared by 2 bases and J by 5 bases, with 17 bases of the junction left unmatched. The CDR3 runs 19 residues. Here the CDR3 DNA reads TGTGCCAGCAGCTTAAGCCCTGGGACAGGGGTATGGAGGAAAACTGAAGCTTTCTTT. Translating it yields CASSLSPGTGVWRKTEAFF.

This clone was observed a handful of times. The J gene is TRBJ1-1, the V gene TRBV19; no definite D call. V lost 1 base and J lost 7, with 10 bases in between. This CDR3 has 13 amino acids. Germline CDR1 LNHDA, CDR2 SQIVND (reference sequence). The CDR3, as DNA: TGTGCCAGTAGTATAGCCCGGCACAGTGAAGCTTTCTTT. Translating it yields CASSIARHSEAFF.

The J gene is TRBJ2-2, the V gene TRBV5-1; D may be TRBD1 (6 bases). Germline V lookup: CDR1 SGHRS, CDR2 YFSETQ. V lost 6 bases, J lost 3 bases, and 15 bases lay in between. The CDR3 runs to 15 residues. The CDR3 region is CASTRQGSYTGELFF. CDR3 nucleotides: TGCGCCAGCACCCGTCAGGGGAGCTACACCGGGGAGCTGTTTTTT.

This chain uses TRBV5-1 with TRBJ2-1, with D possibly TRBD1 on 6 matching bases. V shed 4 bases and J shed 0 bases, with 17 bases lying between them. This CDR3 comprises 17 residues. CDR1 is SGHRS and CDR2 is YFSETQ in the germline V gene. Here the CDR3 reads CASSKQGSASSYNEQFF. CDR3 nucleotide sequence: TGCGCCAGCAGCAAGCAGGGGTCGGCAAGCTCCTACAATGAGCAGTTCTTC.

The chain combines TRBV2 with TRBJ1-1, with 7 bases identical to TRBD1. The CDR3 consists of 14 residues. V gave up 4 bases and J gave up 4 bases; unmatched junction bases: 6. Germline lookup yields CDR1 SNHLY and CDR2 FYNNEI. DNA of the CDR3: TGTGCCAGCAGTGTTGGGGCAGGGGGCACTGAAGCTTTCTTT. Protein product: CASSVGAGGTEAFF.

The chain combines TRBV5-6 with TRBJ2-7; the D gene is possibly TRBD2 (5 bases). Per the germline V gene, CDR1 is SGHDT and CDR2 is YYEEEE. Trimming cost V 3 bases and J 4 bases, with 8 bases left between them. This CDR3 has 12 amino acids. CDR3 in DNA: TGTGCCAGCAGCTGGGGAGTTTACGAGCAGTACTTC. Amino acid sequence: CASSWGVYEQYF. Full variable domain (rest looked up from reference TRBV5-6 and TRBJ2-7): DAGVTQSPTHLIKTRGQQVTLRCSPKSGHDTVSWYQQALGQGPQFIFQYYEEEERQRGNFPDRFSGHQFPNYSSELNVNALLLGDSALYLCASSWGVYEQYFGPGTRLTVT.

The CDR3 coding sequence is TGTGCCGTCGACAGGGGGCTTGACGGCTACACCTTC. This encodes CAVDRGLDGYTF. This chain links TRBV19 with TRBJ1-2; TRBD1 aligns across 10 bases. The J segment lost 8 bases and the V segment lost 11 bases, leaving 8 bases of the junction unmatched. The germline V gene has CDR1 LNHDA and CDR2 SQIVND (reference sequence). CDR3 length: 12 residues.

The chain carries TRBV6-5 and TRBJ1-5; D unclear. Looked up from germline, CDR1 is MNHEY and CDR2 is SVGAGI. V lost 6 bases and J 3 bases, leaving 12 bases between the germline ends. CDR3 size: 14 residues. This CDR3 is CASRETIPNQPQHF. The CDR3 DNA reads as TGTGCCAGCAGGGAGACGATCCCCAATCAGCCCCAGCATTTT.